This T cell receptor beta chain was captured by sequencing in a study of early T cells in non-severe SARS-CoV-2 infection (dated by TCRdb to the early 2020s). About the full investigation: Bulk RNA from unsorted whole blood was used for TCR sequencing, so alpha and beta chains could not be paired. The study at large found these results: VDJdb matching was skewed toward anti-spike CD8 responses and likely underestimated virus-specific expansions, missing private and CD4 specificities.

Clipping removes 3 bases from V and 3 bases from J, with 20 as the unmatched junction base count. The CDR3 runs 20 residues from the cysteine to the phenylalanine. Just the 60-base CDR3 DNA is kept, in frame starting at base 1. CDR1 and CDR2 are drawn from the germline V gene: SNHLY, FYNNEI. Set within a cohort of healthcare workers in London, UK, this nested case-control study involved weekly PCR testing of nasopharyngeal swabs along with blood sampling. Healthcare workers were recruited during the week of the UK lockdown, between 23 and 31 March 2020, and followed weekly for up to roughly 16 weeks. This clonotype was detected many times. The target of this receptor is not known. No per-base quality is available; no much larger clone lies one base away. Library prep was done by 5' RACE. TCRdb lists the instrument as NextSeq 500. To correct for sequencing error and PCR bias, the TCR library protocol tagged individual cDNA molecules with unique molecular identifiers. Both TCR alpha and beta chains were sequenced, and tight co-correlation was observed between alpha and beta sequence abundances in each sample. From the authors' description of their analysis: Decombinator V4 was used to annotate the V gene, J gene and CDR3 of the TCR sequences. TCRs were defined as expanded if a significant change between any two time points was detected under a Poisson model with p below 0.0001. TCR abundances were normalised to the total number of TCRs sequenced per sample and expressed as counts per million. MAIT TCRs were defined by TRAV1-2 paired with TRAJ12, TRAJ20 or TRAJ33, and iNKT TCRs by TRAV10 paired with TRAJ18. VDJdb, accessed 1 November 2021, was searched for CMV, EBV and SARS-CoV-2 annotated TCRs, with TCRs annotated for multiple antigens excluded. TCRdb redid the processing of the public reads, applying fastp at Q25 and MiXCR, and retained in-frame beta chains. Records with the same CDR3 protein are collapsed into one entry carrying the most frequent genes and DNA. Here the V and J calls rest on TCRdb's processing, not on the authors' analysis. This sample is represented by 66,000 or so distinct CDR3 sequences; less than 14% of them were singletons. 1.7% of the sample is taken by the ten largest.

Specimen: whole blood. Recombination connected TRBV2 to TRBJ2-4; 7 middle bases align to TRBD2. The receptor was derived from an adult who was a healthcare worker with PCR-confirmed SARS-CoV-2 infection or an uninfected control (not recorded which). At the DNA level, the sequence is TGTGCCAGCAGTGAGCTACCAGGAGCGGGGCTCCAGAGTGACAAAAACATTCAGTACTTC. Protein translation: CASSELPGAGLQSDKNIQYF.